This T cell receptor (beta chain) appears in the sequencing data of a study of blood T cell repertoires in COVID-19. Study as a whole: Acute and convalescent COVID-19 specimens originated in the United States, Italy and Spain. PBMCs, B-cell-depleted T cells, or T cells were the source of the cDNA or gDNA that made up the material.

Original methodology: Using reference gene primer amplification, nucleated cell counts were estimated. Only in-frame clones appear in the TCRdb table, and some are missing; sequencing was by immunoSEQ multiplex PCR. V and J calls and clone size are given by that table; D and trimming were obtained from the DNA. The repertoire holds about 76,000 clones, with around nine tenths as singletons. Trimming removed 0 bases from V and 3 bases from J, with 20 bases in between. This CDR3 has 18 residues. Germline assignment: CDR1 LGHDT and CDR2 YNNKEL (reference sequence). J is TRBJ1-1 and V is TRBV3-1 (or the pseudogene TRBV3-2); D is unclear. Sequenced sample: peripheral blood. This TCR came from a woman older than 75 with active or convalescent COVID-19. The CDR3 spells CASSQDRRKRTAHTEAFF. CDR3 sequence (DNA): TGTGCCAGCAGCCAAGATCGGAGGAAGCGGACGGCTCACACTGAAGCTTTCTTT.